The 4 T cell receptor beta chains given below trace back to one sample, sequenced in a study of blood T cell repertoires in COVID-19. The repertoire was sequenced with immunoSEQ multiplex PCR; TCRdb's copy has only in-frame clones and lacks some. The top ten hold 0.88% of the sample, which has fewer than 150,000 clones, around nine tenths seen once. The sequencing sample was made of peripheral blood. These receptors all stem from a woman aged 45-59 years with active or convalescent COVID-19.

The chain carries TRBV5-1 and TRBJ2-1; possible D gene TRBD1, 5 bases. The CDR3 consists of 16 residues. CDR1 SGHRS and CDR2 YFSETQ come from the germline V gene. Trimming took off 0 bases at V and 2 bases at J, with 12 bases between the two ends. Written as DNA, the CDR3 is TGCGCCAGCAGCTTGGATGGGCAGGGCCCCTACAATGAGCAGTTCTTC. Residues: CASSLDGQGPYNEQFF.

This chain connects TRBV11-2 to TRBJ2-5; TRBD1 matches at 7 bases. Trimming at V came to 3 bases and at J to 5 bases, leaving 12 bases not matched to a gene. Germline CDR1 is SGHAT and CDR2 is FQNNGV. CDR3 length equals 16 residues. Here the CDR3 DNA reads TGTGCCAGCAGCTTTTTAACAGGGGTAAGCAAGGAGACCCAGTACTTC. It codes for CASSFLTGVSKETQYF.

The chain links TRBV11-3 to TRBJ1-6; D call uncertain. This CDR3 has 16 residues. Trimming removed 4 bases at V and 13 bases at J, with 23 bases between. Germline V CDR1 and CDR2: SGHNT, YENEEA. The CDR3: CASSSTSSLGEGPLHF. The CDR3 nucleotides read TGTGCCAGCAGCTCCACCTCATCCCTCGGGGAAGGGCCCCTCCACTTT.

J is TRBJ1-2 and V is TRBV5-1, with D tentatively TRBD1 (5 bases). Trimming removed 0 bases at V and 2 bases at J, with 8 bases between. The CDR3 has 14 amino acids. Germline-derived CDR1 and CDR2 are SGHRS and YFSETQ. CDR3 DNA: TGCGCCAGCAGCTTGGGAACAGGAAACTATGGCTACACCTTC. Encoded protein: CASSLGTGNYGYTF.